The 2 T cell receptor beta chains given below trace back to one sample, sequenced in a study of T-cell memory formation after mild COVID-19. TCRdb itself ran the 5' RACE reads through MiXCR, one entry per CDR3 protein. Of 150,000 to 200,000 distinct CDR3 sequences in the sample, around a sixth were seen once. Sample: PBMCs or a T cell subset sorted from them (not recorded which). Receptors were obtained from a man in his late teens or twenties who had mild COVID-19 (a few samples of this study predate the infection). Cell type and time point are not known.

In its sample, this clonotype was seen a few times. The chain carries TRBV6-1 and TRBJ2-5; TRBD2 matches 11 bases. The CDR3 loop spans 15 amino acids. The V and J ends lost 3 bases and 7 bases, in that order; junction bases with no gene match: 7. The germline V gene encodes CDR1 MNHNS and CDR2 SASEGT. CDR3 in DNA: TGTGCCAGCAGTGATATAGCGGGGGGGAGTGGGACCCAGTACTTC. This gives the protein CASSDIAGGSGTQYF.

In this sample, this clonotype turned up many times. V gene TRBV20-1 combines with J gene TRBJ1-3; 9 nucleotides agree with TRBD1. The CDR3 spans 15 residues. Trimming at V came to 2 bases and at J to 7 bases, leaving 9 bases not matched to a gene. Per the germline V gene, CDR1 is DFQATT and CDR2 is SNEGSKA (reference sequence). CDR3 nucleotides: TGCAGTGCTAGAACGGCCGGGACAGGGACGAACACCATATATTTT. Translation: CSARTAGTGTNTIYF.